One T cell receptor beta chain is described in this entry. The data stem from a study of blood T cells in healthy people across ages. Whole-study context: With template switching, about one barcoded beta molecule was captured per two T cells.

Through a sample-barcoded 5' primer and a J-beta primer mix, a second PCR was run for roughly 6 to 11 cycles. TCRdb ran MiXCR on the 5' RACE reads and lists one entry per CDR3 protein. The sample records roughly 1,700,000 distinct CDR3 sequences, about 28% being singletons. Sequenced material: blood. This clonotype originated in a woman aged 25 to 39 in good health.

The CDR3 here is CASGGVTPYEQYF. CDR3 coding DNA: TGTGCCAGCGGAGGGGTCACCCCCTACGAGCAGTACTTC. The chain couples TRBV6-5 to TRBJ2-7, with D perhaps matching TRBD2 (6 bases). V was cut by 8 bases and J by 2 bases, with 13 bases left in between. CDR1 is MNHEY, CDR2 SVGAGI, per germline. This CDR3 spans 13 amino acids.